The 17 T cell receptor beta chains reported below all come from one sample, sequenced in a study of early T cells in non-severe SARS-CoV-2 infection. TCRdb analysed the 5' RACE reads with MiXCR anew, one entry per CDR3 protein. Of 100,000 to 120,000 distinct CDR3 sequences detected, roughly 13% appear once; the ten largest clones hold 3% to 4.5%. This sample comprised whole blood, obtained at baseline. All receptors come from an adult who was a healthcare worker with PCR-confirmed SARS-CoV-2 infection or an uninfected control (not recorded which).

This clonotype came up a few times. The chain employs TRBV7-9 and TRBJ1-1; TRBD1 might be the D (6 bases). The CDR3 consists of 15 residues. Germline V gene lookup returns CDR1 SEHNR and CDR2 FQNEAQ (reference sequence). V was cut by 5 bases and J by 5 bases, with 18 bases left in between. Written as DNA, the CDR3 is TGTGCCAGCAGCCAAATAGGCCGGGACATGACTGAAGCTTTCTTT. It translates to CASSQIGRDMTEAFF. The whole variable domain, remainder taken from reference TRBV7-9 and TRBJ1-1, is DTGVSQNPRHKITKRGQNVTFRCDPISEHNRLYWYRQTLGQGPEFLTYFQNEAQLEKSRLLSDRFSAERPKGSFSTLEIQRTEQGDSAMYLCASSQIGRDMTEAFFGQGTRLTVV.

CDR3 loop: CSVEERTGGEFF. CDR3 sequence (DNA): TGCAGCGTGGAGGAGAGGACGGGGGGCGAGTTCTTC. The gene calls are TRBV29-1 and TRBJ2-1; tentative D call: TRBD2 (7 bases). CDR3 length: 12 residues. V lost 6 bases and J 14 bases, leaving 20 bases between the germline ends. Germline CDR1 SQVTM, CDR2 ANQGSEA.

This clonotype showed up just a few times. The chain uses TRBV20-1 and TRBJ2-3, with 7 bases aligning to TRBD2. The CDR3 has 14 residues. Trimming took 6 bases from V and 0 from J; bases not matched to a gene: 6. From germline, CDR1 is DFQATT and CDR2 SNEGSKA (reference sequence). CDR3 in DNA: TGCAGTGCCCCGTCTAGCGGTAGCACAGATACGCAGTATTTT. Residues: CSAPSSGSTDTQYF.

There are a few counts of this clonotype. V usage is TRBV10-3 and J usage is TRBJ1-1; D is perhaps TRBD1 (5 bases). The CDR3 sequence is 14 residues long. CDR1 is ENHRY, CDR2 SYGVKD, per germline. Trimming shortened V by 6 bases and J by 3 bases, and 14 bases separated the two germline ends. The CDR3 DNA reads TGTGCCATCAGCAGTAGGGGCAGGGACACTGAAGCTTTCTTT. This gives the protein CAISSRGRDTEAFF.

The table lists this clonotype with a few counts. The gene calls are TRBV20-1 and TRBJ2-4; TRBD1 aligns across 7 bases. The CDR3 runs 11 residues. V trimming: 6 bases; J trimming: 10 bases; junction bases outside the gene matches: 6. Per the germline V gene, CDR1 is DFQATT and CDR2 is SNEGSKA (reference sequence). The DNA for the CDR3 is TGCAGTGCCTTAACAGGGGCGATTCAGTACTTC. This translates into CSALTGAIQYF.

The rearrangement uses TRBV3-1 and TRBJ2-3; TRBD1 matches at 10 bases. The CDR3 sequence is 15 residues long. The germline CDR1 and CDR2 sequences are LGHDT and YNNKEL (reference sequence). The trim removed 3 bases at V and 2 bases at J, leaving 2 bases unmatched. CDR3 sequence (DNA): TGTGCCAGCAGCCACGGGACAGGGGCCACAGATACGCAGTATTTT. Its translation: CASSHGTGATDTQYF.

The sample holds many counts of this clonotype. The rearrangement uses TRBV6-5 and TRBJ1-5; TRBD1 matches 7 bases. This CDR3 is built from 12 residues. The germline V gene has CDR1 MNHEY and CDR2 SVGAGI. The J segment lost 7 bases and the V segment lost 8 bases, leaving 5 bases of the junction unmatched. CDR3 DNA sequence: TGTGCCAGCTCACAGGGGTCGCAGCCCCAGCATTTT. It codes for CASSQGSQPQHF.

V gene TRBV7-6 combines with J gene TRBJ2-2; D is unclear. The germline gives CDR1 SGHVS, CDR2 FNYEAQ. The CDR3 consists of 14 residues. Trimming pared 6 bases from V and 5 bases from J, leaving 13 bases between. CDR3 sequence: CASSFIGGTGELFF. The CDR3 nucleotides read TGTGCCAGCAGTTTCATAGGTGGGACCGGGGAGCTGTTTTTT. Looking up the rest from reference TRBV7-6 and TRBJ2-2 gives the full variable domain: GAGVSQSPRYKVTKRGQDVALRCDPISGHVSLYWYRQALGQGPEFLTYFNYEAQQDKSGLPNDRFSAERPEGSISTLTIQRTEQRDSAMYRCASSFIGGTGELFFGEGSRLTVL.

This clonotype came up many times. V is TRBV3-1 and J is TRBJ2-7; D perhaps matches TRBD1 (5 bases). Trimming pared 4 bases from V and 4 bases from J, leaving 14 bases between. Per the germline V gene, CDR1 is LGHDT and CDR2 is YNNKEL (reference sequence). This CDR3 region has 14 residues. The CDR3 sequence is CASSLQGAPYEQYF. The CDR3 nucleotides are TGTGCCAGCAGCCTACAAGGGGCCCCTTACGAGCAGTACTTC.

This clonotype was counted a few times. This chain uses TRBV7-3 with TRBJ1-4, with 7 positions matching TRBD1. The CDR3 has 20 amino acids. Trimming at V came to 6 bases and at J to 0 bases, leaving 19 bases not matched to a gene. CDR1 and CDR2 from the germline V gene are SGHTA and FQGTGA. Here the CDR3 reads CASRSSRGGPEFTTNEKLFF. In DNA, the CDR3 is TGTGCCAGCAGATCTTCCAGGGGGGGACCGGAATTTACAACTAATGAAAAACTGTTTTTT.

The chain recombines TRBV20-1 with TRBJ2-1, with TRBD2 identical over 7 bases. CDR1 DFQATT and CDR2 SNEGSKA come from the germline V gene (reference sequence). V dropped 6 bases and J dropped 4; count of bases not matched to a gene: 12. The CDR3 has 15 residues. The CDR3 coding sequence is TGCAGTGCCGGAGCGGGGCGGGTACGATACAATGAGCAGTTCTTC. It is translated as CSAGAGRVRYNEQFF.

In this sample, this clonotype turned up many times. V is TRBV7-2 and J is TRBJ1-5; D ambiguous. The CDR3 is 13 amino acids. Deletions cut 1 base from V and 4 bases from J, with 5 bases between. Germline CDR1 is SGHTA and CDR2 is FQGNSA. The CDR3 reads CASSLVGNQPQHF. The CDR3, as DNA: TGTGCCAGCAGCTTAGTCGGAAATCAGCCCCAGCATTTT.

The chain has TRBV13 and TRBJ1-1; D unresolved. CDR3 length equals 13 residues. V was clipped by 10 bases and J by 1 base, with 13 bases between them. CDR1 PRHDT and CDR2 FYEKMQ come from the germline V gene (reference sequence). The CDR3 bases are TGTGCCACCCGACAAGCGCCGAACACTGAAGCTTTCTTT. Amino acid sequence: CATRQAPNTEAFF.

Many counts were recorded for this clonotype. The CDR3 bases are TGTGCTAGTGGCAGGGCCGGGTACAATGAGCAGTTCTTC. It specifies CASGRAGYNEQFF. The chain has TRBV7-7 and TRBJ2-1; a weak D match, TRBD1 (5 bases). This CDR3 is 13 amino acids long. The germline V gene has CDR1 SSHAT and CDR2 FNYEAQ (reference sequence).

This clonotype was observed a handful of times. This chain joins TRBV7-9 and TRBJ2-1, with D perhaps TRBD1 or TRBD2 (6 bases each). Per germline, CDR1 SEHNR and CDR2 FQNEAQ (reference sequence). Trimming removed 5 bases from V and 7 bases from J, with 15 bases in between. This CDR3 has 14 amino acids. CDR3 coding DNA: TGTGCCAGCAGCGGGGGGCTCTCTCGTAATGAGCAGTTCTTC. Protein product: CASSGGLSRNEQFF.

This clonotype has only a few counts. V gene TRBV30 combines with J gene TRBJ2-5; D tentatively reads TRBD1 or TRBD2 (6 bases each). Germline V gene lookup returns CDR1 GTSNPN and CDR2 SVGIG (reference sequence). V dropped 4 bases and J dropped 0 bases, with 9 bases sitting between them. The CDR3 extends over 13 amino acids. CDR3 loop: CAWKGDYQETQYF. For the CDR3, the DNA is TGTGCCTGGAAGGGGGACTACCAAGAGACCCAGTACTTC.

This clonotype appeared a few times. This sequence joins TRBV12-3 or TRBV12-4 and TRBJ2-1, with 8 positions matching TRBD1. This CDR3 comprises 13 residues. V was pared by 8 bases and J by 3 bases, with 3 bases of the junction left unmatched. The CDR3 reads CASGQGGYNEQFF. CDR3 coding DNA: TGTGCCAGCGGACAGGGTGGCTACAATGAGCAGTTCTTC.